These 10 T cell receptor beta chains came from one sample sequenced in a study of control samples from healthy donors and cancer patients (dated by TCRdb to 2018 to 2021). Library method: the immunoSEQ multiplex PCR assay. The table was pulled from immuneACCESS by TCRdb, which kept in-frame rearrangements only. Such tables lose some clones; where checked, under half of the loss comes from unresolved V genes, and the rest has no known cause. The sample table shows roughly 9,200 clones, and about 91% are seen once. Clones ranked in the top ten supply nearly 20% of the sample. The specimen sequenced was PBMCs. The receptors were sampled from a man aged 55 to 70 with colorectal cancer.

The gene calls are TRBV7-9 and TRBJ2-3; D is ambiguous. V lost 5 bases and J lost 7, with 16 bases in between. The CDR3 contains 14 residues. In germline, CDR1 is SEHNR, CDR2 FQNEAQ (reference sequence). The CDR3 DNA sequence: TGTGCCAGCAGCCGTCCTGGAGCCGTGAATACGCAGTATTTT. Translation: CASSRPGAVNTQYF.

The chain has TRBV29-1 and TRBJ2-7; D not resolved. CDR1 and CDR2 (germline): SQVTM, ANQGSEA. This CDR3 is built from 13 residues. Trimming left V 5 bases short and J 2 bases short, with 13 bases between. CDR3 nucleotide sequence: TGCAGCGTTTTTCGGGCCGATACCTACGAGCAGTACTTC. Translated, it gives CSVFRADTYEQYF.

This chain joins TRBV3-1 (or the pseudogene TRBV3-2) and TRBJ1-4; D unclear. The V end was cut by 3 bases, the J end by 8 bases, with 10 bases between. Germline-derived CDR1 and CDR2 are LGHDT and YNNKEL (reference sequence). The CDR3 length is 13 residues. The chain's CDR3 is CASSQLGMEKLFF. Written as DNA, the CDR3 is TGTGCCAGCAGCCAGTTAGGTATGGAAAAACTGTTTTTT.

The chain carries TRBV20-1 and TRBJ1-5, with D unresolved. V was pared by 3 bases and J by 9 bases, with 12 bases between. Germline CDR1 and CDR2: DFQATT and SNEGSKA (reference sequence). The CDR3 has 12 residues. This CDR3 reads CSASDSRRPQHF. CDR3 in DNA: TGCAGTGCTAGTGATTCTAGGCGGCCCCAGCATTTT.

This chain joins TRBV5-1 and TRBJ2-5, with 7 positions matching TRBD1. From germline, CDR1 is SGHRS and CDR2 YFSETQ. The CDR3 is 14 residues long. The V segment lost 4 bases and the J segment 2 bases; nucleotides outside the gene matches: 5. CDR3 nucleotides: TGCGCCAGCAGCCCGGGGACAGCTCAAGAGACCCAGTACTTC. It codes for CASSPGTAQETQYF.

The rearrangement uses TRBV12-3 or TRBV12-4 and TRBJ1-1; no firm D call. This CDR3 region has 13 residues. V shed 1 base and J shed 4 bases, with 7 bases lying between them. The chain's CDR3 is CASSLDTATEAFF. The CDR3 region has the DNA TGTGCCAGCAGTTTAGATACAGCCACTGAAGCTTTCTTT.

The chain couples TRBV19 to TRBJ1-5, with D tentatively TRBD1 (5 bases). CDR3 length: 15 residues. The V end lost 2 bases, the J end lost 0 bases, and 8 bases lay between the germline ends. Per germline, CDR1 LNHDA and CDR2 SQIVND (reference sequence). The CDR3 sequence is CASSITGGSNQPQHF. CDR3 DNA sequence: TGTGCCAGTAGTATAACAGGCGGTAGCAATCAGCCCCAGCATTTT.

The chain couples TRBV21-1 to TRBJ1-1. TRBV21-1 is a pseudogene locus. The CDR3 contains 14 residues. CDR3 DNA sequence: TGTGCCAGCAGCATTCCTGATGAGAACACTGAAGCTTTCTTT. Translation: CASSIPDENTEAFF.

This clone occurred once. The chain joins TRBV7-2 to TRBJ2-3; 10 bases match TRBD1. Germline values: CDR1 SGHTA, CDR2 FQGNSA. The V segment lost 5 bases and the J segment 5 bases; nucleotides outside the gene matches: 10. The CDR3 totals 16 residues. The CDR3 DNA reads TGTGCCAGCAGCCTCCGGGACAGGGGAATTAGAGATACGCAGTATTTT. Encoded protein: CASSLRDRGIRDTQYF.

This clone was seen a few times. The chain combines TRBV28 with TRBJ2-5; 11 bases are a match to TRBD2. The CDR3 is 15 amino acids. V shed 6 bases and J 2 bases; nucleotides not matched to a gene: 5. CDR1 is MDHEN, CDR2 SYDVKM, per germline. The CDR3: CASSPSGGRQETQYF. The CDR3 region has the DNA TGTGCCAGCAGCCCTAGCGGGGGGCGTCAAGAGACCCAGTACTTC.